This T cell receptor beta chain was sequenced during a study of shared clonotypes between healthy human individuals (dated by TCRdb to about 2020). Background for the entire study: The cohort included three men and a couple of women between 18 and 49 years of age. Each donor's leukapheresis produced roughly between about 0.9 and 9.5 billion PBMCs. To estimate repertoire size and how much clonotypes are shared between individuals, the study performed deep sequencing of blood TCR repertoires from 4 to 6 healthy adults. For each donor, CD4 naive and CD4 memory were each given three plates, CD8 naive was given two plates, and CD8 memory was given one plate. To increase sequencing depth and limit assay-specific biases, TCR repertoire library preparation and sequencing were carried out by different laboratories using diverse techniques. What the research found in general, with its limitations: Even with the large sequencing depth, rarefaction of the sorted-subset datasets indicated that sequencing was incomplete. The small number of donors limited the genetic and exposure-history diversity represented. Sampling was restricted to blood, and TCR repertoires in tissues likely differ from the TCR repertoires found in blood. Higher generation probabilities were observed for clonotypes shared by all four sorted-subset donors than for non-shared clonotypes. Based on pairwise subsampling, the degree of clonotype sharing among donors was expected to be affected by sequencing depth. Estimated clonotype richness was generally larger for naive than for memory subsets. Sharing across several donors was observed for around 5% of naive CD4, around 3.5% of naive CD8, roughly 2.3% of memory CD4, and roughly 0.4% of memory CD8 clonotypes.

Worth noting for this clone: Its binding antigen is unknown. Base qualities are not recorded, but no much larger clone differs from it by a single base.

Healthy HIV-negative adults with no recently reported acute infections or vaccinations were included as donors. Every donor was a Caucasian adult living in Nashville, Tennessee, USA. Magnetic negative selection was used to enrich CD4+ T cells, after which naive cells were positively selected on CD45RA and the negative fraction became the memory subset. After blood collection by leukapheresis, PBMCs were isolated using Ficoll-Histopaque density gradient centrifugation and then cryopreserved in the vapor phase of liquid nitrogen. Analytical flow cytometry was used to check the purity and quantity of each magnetically sorted T cell population. Each sorted fraction had its genomic DNA isolated and then quantified by UV absorbance on a Nanodrop 2000c. CDR1 and CDR2 are drawn from the germline V gene: SGDLS, YYNGEE. V is cut back by 3 bases and J by 6 bases, with 12 bases in the junction unmatched. From the cysteine up to the phenylalanine, the CDR3 has a length of 16 residues. Left in the record is the CDR3 DNA by itself, 48 bases read in frame from the first base.

TCR CDR3 regions were amplified from genomic DNA by multiplex PCR using the deep immunoSEQ assay. For each cell subset, the extracted genomic DNA was distributed evenly across all wells of several immunoSEQ 96-well plates, and each plate served as one replicate. For sorted subsets, around 200 ng genomic DNA, equal to about 30,000 T cell genomes, was loaded into each replicate PCR. The purified libraries were quantified using a Qubit 3.0 fluorometer, sized with a Bioanalyzer 2100, and then quantified again using the KAPA Library Quantification kit. Every immunoSEQ 96-well plate was sequenced on a separate single-read 150-cycle Illumina NextSeq 550 flow cell. From the authors' description of their analysis: Because the immunoSEQ output held only junctional sequences and lacked quality scores, the filtering could not match the filtering applied to full-length reads. To assign V/J genes and CDR3, sequences were annotated against IMGT germline references using PyIR, a Python wrapper for IgBLAST v1.9. Reads with weak V/J assignments (E-value above 1e-6), missing CDR3, stop codons, out-of-frame junctions, or ambiguous translated residues were removed. A V3J clonotype was defined by an identical inferred V gene, J gene, and CDR3 amino acid sequence. Percentage overlap between repertoires was calculated by dividing the number of shared unique clonotypes by the size of the smaller repertoire. Repertoire richness was assessed with RTK rarefaction, the Chao1 estimator, and Recon v2.1 estimates of unobserved clonotypes. Generation probabilities for all TCRbeta clonotypes obtained by the gDNA method from a handful of donors were computed using OLGA. TCRdb's version of the immuneACCESS table is confined to in-frame rearrangements and falls short of the full clone set. An unresolved V gene accounts for under half of the shortfall where checked; the remainder is of unknown origin. V and J calls and clone size are those listed in that table; D and trimming were worked out from the DNA. For this sample the table gives over a million clones, of which 96% were detected only once. Approximately 1.1% of the sample is held by the ten biggest clonotypes.

This sequence originates from a man aged 25-40 years in good health. The V and J segments used are TRBV9 and TRBJ1-2; 9 central nucleotides agree with TRBD1. Sequencing used naive CD4+ T cells sorted from blood. The cell subset or site label on this specimen signifies: CD45RA+ positively selected. The CDR3 protein: CASSDPQGAHSDGYTF. The sequenced DNA is TGTGCCAGCAGCGACCCACAGGGGGCGCACTCAGATGGCTACACCTTC.